Listed here are 26 T cell receptor beta chains from one sample, sequenced in a study of CD8+CD57+ T cells in acquired aplastic anemia (dated by TCRdb to 2016 to 2018). Sequencing used an Illumina HiSeq 2000. TCR beta VDJ combination and CDR3 sequence profiling used genomic DNA as the template. TCRdb handled the public reads itself, with Q25 trimming in fastp and clone calling in MiXCR, and kept productive beta chains. Each record represents a unique CDR3 protein, reported with the most common genes and DNA among its rows. The sample table contains a few hundred thousand distinct CDR3 sequences; only one count was recorded for 34% of them. The ten top clones hold 0.9% to 1.2% of the sample. The sequencing input was sorted CD4+, CD8+, or CD8+CD57+ T cells (not recorded which) from PBMCs. All receptors derive from a human donor in good health, serving as a control.

The chain joins TRBV3-1 to TRBJ1-2; D not certain. Deletions cut 0 bases from V and 3 bases from J, with 11 bases between. Germline V gives CDR1 LGHDT, CDR2 YNNKEL (reference sequence). The CDR3 consists of 15 residues. The CDR3 nucleotides read TGTGCCAGCAGCCAAGATCGGGAGGGTCACTATGGCTACACCTTC. Residues: CASSQDREGHYGYTF.

The V gene is TRBV6-1, the J gene TRBJ2-4; 14 bases agree with TRBD2. The CDR3 sequence is 17 residues long. The germline CDR1 and CDR2 sequences are MNHNS and SASEGT. Trimming removed 7 bases from V and 2 bases from J; junction bases left unmatched: 7. The CDR3 protein is CASKGLAGENTKNIQYF. DNA for the CDR3: TGTGCCAGCAAGGGACTAGCGGGAGAGAATACCAAAAACATTCAGTACTTC.

This clonotype was seen many times. The chain links TRBV2 to TRBJ2-7; tentatively, D is TRBD1 (7 bases). Germline CDR1 reads SNHLY; CDR2 reads FYNNEI. Deletions cut 6 bases from V and 3 bases from J, with 12 bases between. This CDR3 comprises 13 residues. CDR3 region: CASRQGGFYEQYF. CDR3 nucleotides: TGTGCCAGCAGGCAGGGGGGATTCTACGAGCAGTACTTC.

This clonotype was detected a few times. The J gene is TRBJ2-1, the V gene TRBV6-1; D is unclear. The ends were cut back, 1 base at V and 0 bases at J, with 10 bases in the middle. The length of the CDR3 is 16 residues. Germline CDR1 is MNHNS and CDR2 is SASEGT. The CDR3 nucleotides read TGTGCCAGCAGTGAAGGGTCTTCCAACTCCTACAATGAGCAGTTCTTC. Amino acids: CASSEGSSNSYNEQFF.

The chain carries TRBV19 and TRBJ1-1, with 8 bases fitting TRBD1. Per germline, CDR1 LNHDA and CDR2 SQIVND (reference sequence). The CDR3 spans 14 residues. The ends lost 7 bases at V and 0 bases at J; junction bases unmatched: 4. The CDR3 nucleotides are TGTGCCAGTACGGGGACAGGAGTGAACACTGAAGCTTTCTTT. It is translated as CASTGTGVNTEAFF. The whole variable domain, filled in from reference TRBV19 and TRBJ1-1, reads DGGITQSPKYLFRKEGQNVTLSCEQNLNHDAMYWYRQDPGQGLRLIYYSQIVNDFQKGDIAEGYSVSREKKESFPLTVTSAQKNPTAFYLCASTGTGVNTEAFFGQGTRLTVV.

Only a few counts were recorded for this clonotype. The V call is TRBV2, the J call TRBJ1-6, with no clear D. Germline CDR1 and CDR2: SNHLY and FYNNEI. The V end lost 7 bases, the J end lost 9 bases, and 13 bases lay between the germline ends. CDR3 length equals 13 residues. For the CDR3, the DNA is TGTGCCAGCATGAATCGGGTATCTTCACCCCTCCACTTT. Amino acids: CASMNRVSSPLHF.

In its sample, this clonotype was seen once. The chain couples TRBV6-4 to TRBJ1-5; D unresolved. The CDR3 has 13 amino acids. In germline, CDR1 is MRHNA, CDR2 SNTAGT. Trimming took off 5 bases at V and 9 bases at J, with 14 bases between the two ends. Here the CDR3 DNA reads TGTGCCAGCAGTTACGATCTGGTTAGGCCCCAGCATTTT. It codes for CASSYDLVRPQHF.

The V call is TRBV5-1, the J call TRBJ1-1; a weak D match, TRBD1 (5 bases). Germline-derived CDR1 and CDR2 are SGHRS and YFSETQ. CDR3 size: 12 residues. The ends were cut back, 2 bases at V and 8 bases at J, with 10 bases in the middle. The DNA of the CDR3 is TGCGCCAGCAGCTTAACAGGATCCGAAGCTTTCTTT. Its protein product is CASSLTGSEAFF. Variable domain in full (rest from reference TRBV5-1 and TRBJ1-1): KAGVTQTPRYLIKTRGQQVTLSCSPISGHRSVSWYQQTPGQGLQFLFEYFSETQRNKGNFPGRFSGRQFSNSRSEMNVSTLELGDSALYLCASSLTGSEAFFGQGTRLTVV.

V usage is TRBV2 and J usage is TRBJ2-7; D may be TRBD1 (6 bases). The germline V gene has CDR1 SNHLY and CDR2 FYNNEI. The CDR3 is made up of 14 amino acids. V was cut by 4 bases and J by 5 bases, with 15 bases left in between. The CDR3 DNA reads TGTGCCAGCAGTGCGGGACAATCAGATGACGAGCAGTACTTC. Protein: CASSAGQSDDEQYF.

V is TRBV6-5 and J is TRBJ2-7; 10 bases align to TRBD2. The CDR3 is made up of 16 amino acids. Germline V gene lookup returns CDR1 MNHEY and CDR2 SVGAGI. After removal of 4 bases from V and 3 bases from J, the junction contained 9 bases not matched to a gene. The CDR3 loop is CASSSPLAGGLYEQYF. CDR3 bases: TGTGCCAGCAGTTCCCCCTTAGCGGGAGGTCTCTACGAGCAGTACTTC.

In this sample, this clonotype turned up many times. The chain recombines TRBV20-1 with TRBJ2-5; D unresolved. The CDR3 has 13 residues. Trimming shortened V by 2 bases and J by 1 base, and 8 bases separated the two germline ends. Germline CDR1 is DFQATT and CDR2 is SNEGSKA (reference sequence). As DNA, the CDR3 is TGCAGTGCTAGATGGAACCTCCAAGAGACCCAGTACTTC. This codes for CSARWNLQETQYF.

This rearrangement joins TRBV19 to TRBJ1-5, with 10 bases that match TRBD1. Trimming removed 3 bases from V and 2 bases from J; junction bases left unmatched: 1. CDR3 size: 15 residues. Looked up from germline, CDR1 is LNHDA and CDR2 is SQIVND (reference sequence). CDR3 region: CASSIGTGGNQPQHF. For the CDR3, the DNA is TGTGCCAGTAGTATCGGGACAGGGGGCAATCAGCCCCAGCATTTT.

The chain combines TRBV2 with TRBJ2-3, with 8 bases lining up with TRBD1. Germline CDR1 and CDR2: SNHLY and FYNNEI. The V segment lost 6 bases and the J segment 0 bases; nucleotides outside the gene matches: 11. The CDR3 totals 17 residues. The CDR3 protein is CASSVAPGGRSTDTQYF. CDR3 nucleotide sequence: TGTGCCAGCAGCGTTGCGCCAGGGGGCCGTAGCACAGATACGCAGTATTTT.

The rearrangement links TRBV3-1 to TRBJ1-2; the D is unclear. Germline loops: CDR1 LGHDT, CDR2 YNNKEL (reference sequence). The V end lost 1 base, the J end lost 0 bases, and 12 bases lay between the germline ends. CDR3 size: 16 residues. Here the CDR3 DNA reads TGTGCCAGCAGCCAAGCACTAGCCACCGCTAACTATGGCTACACCTTC. Amino acids: CASSQALATANYGYTF.

The rearrangement uses TRBV9 and TRBJ2-1; TRBD2 agrees at 7 bases. V gave up 4 bases and J gave up 3 bases; unmatched junction bases: 7. The CDR3 loop spans 15 amino acids. The V gene's germline CDR1 is SGDLS and CDR2 YYNGEE. The CDR3 bases are TGTGCCAGCAGCCCCGGCGGGAGAGTCTACAATGAGCAGTTCTTC. Translation: CASSPGGRVYNEQFF.

The chain employs TRBV2 and TRBJ1-5; a weak D match, TRBD1 (5 bases). Germline V gene sequence: CDR1 SNHLY, CDR2 FYNNEI. The CDR3 totals 14 residues. Trimming took 8 bases from V and 3 from J, leaving 14 bases between them. The CDR3 loop is CASSAQGNNQPQHF. The CDR3 nucleotides read TGTGCCAGCTCGGCCCAGGGAAACAATCAGCCCCAGCATTTT.

Remarks on this clonotype: This may be a read error, as it is one base from a much larger clone. The chain has TRBV20-1 and TRBJ1-6, with TRBD1 as a possible D gene (5 bases). The CDR3 runs 13 residues. CDR1 is DFQATT, CDR2 SNEGSKA, per germline (reference sequence). Deletions cut 6 bases from V and 6 bases from J, with 12 bases between. The CDR3 bases are TGCAGTGCCCGTGGGGGGGGTAATTCACCCCTCCACTTT. Translating it yields CSARGGGNSPLHF.

There are a few counts of this clonotype. The chain couples TRBV4-1 to TRBJ2-7; 12 nucleotides line up with TRBD1. This CDR3 has 17 residues. Germline CDR1 MGHRA, CDR2 YSYEKL. V shed 1 base and J 7 bases; nucleotides not matched to a gene: 11. CDR3 loop: CASSQGRVGTGGWEQYF. CDR3 coding DNA: TGCGCCAGCAGCCAAGGCCGGGTGGGGACAGGGGGCTGGGAGCAGTACTTC.

This clonotype has at least ten counts. The rearrangement joins TRBV7-9 to TRBJ1-5; perhaps TRBD1 as D (6 bases). The germline V gene encodes CDR1 SEHNR and CDR2 FQNEAQ (reference sequence). The CDR3 loop spans 14 amino acids. V was clipped by 1 base and J by 6 bases, with 10 bases between them. CDR3 loop: CASSLEGELQPQHF. CDR3 sequence (DNA): TGTGCCAGCAGCTTAGAGGGGGAGCTTCAGCCCCAGCATTTT.

About this clonotype itself: This may be a read error: a much more frequent sequence differs by one nucleotide. It is likely a read error, because the conserved phenylalanine at the end of the CDR3 is missing. The chain joins TRBV4-2 to TRBJ2-5, with a tentative D call TRBD2 (5 bases). This CDR3 is built from 14 residues. The germline V gene has CDR1 LGHNA and CDR2 YNFKEQ. Trimming took off 2 bases at V and 2 bases at J, with 9 bases between the two ends. The DNA for the CDR3 is TGTGCCAGCAGCCAACCCGGGAAGCAAGAGACCCAGTACCTC. Amino acids: CASSQPGKQETQYL.

This clonotype was recorded at least ten times. The V call is TRBV19, the J call TRBJ1-4; D not certain. The CDR3 extends over 11 amino acids. In germline, CDR1 is LNHDA, CDR2 SQIVND (reference sequence). V was cut by 3 bases and J by 8 bases, with 4 bases left in between. The DNA of the CDR3 is TGTGCCAGTAGTATCAGGGAAAAACTGTTTTTT. This gives the protein CASSIREKLFF.

This clonotype was seen at least ten times. The chain uses TRBV20-1 and TRBJ2-1; D gene ambiguous. The length of the CDR3 is 12 residues. Trimming cost V 4 bases and J 7 bases, with 11 bases left between them. The germline V gene has CDR1 DFQATT and CDR2 SNEGSKA (reference sequence). This CDR3 reads CSATERGNEQFF. CDR3 DNA: TGCAGTGCTACGGAGCGTGGTAATGAGCAGTTCTTC.

This clonotype was seen repeatedly, ten times or more. The V call is TRBV4-2, the J call TRBJ2-3; D remains ambiguous. Looked up from germline, CDR1 is LGHNA and CDR2 is YNFKEQ. CDR3 length equals 15 residues. Trimming removed 4 bases from V and 0 bases from J, with 11 bases in between. The DNA of the CDR3 is TGTGCCAGCAGCCCCTGGGCAGGTAGCACAGATACGCAGTATTTT. The encoded protein is CASSPWAGSTDTQYF.

This clonotype was seen at least ten times. The chain employs TRBV11-2 and TRBJ1-5, with D hard to call. The CDR3 has 13 amino acids. Deletions cut 3 bases from V and 8 bases from J, with 11 bases between. Germline V lookup: CDR1 SGHAT, CDR2 FQNNGV. The CDR3 DNA reads as TGTGCCAGCAGCTTGAGTGGTGGGAAGCCCCAGCATTTT. Protein: CASSLSGGKPQHF.

This chain links TRBV5-1 with TRBJ2-7; TRBD2 matches 9 bases. CDR1 is SGHRS and CDR2 is YFSETQ in the germline V gene. This CDR3 has 16 residues. V lost 4 bases, J lost 2 bases, and 10 bases stayed unmatched. CDR3 nucleotide sequence: TGCGCCAGCAGCCCTGGCGGGGGGGACTTAGCCTACGAGCAGTACTTC. It codes for CASSPGGGDLAYEQYF.

The CDR3 DNA follows: TGTGCCAGCAGCGTACGATGGGAAAATTCACCCCTCCACTTT. This translates into CASSVRWENSPLHF. The V and J genes are TRBV9 and TRBJ1-6, with D hard to call. V lost 1 base and J 7 bases, leaving 9 bases between the germline ends. The length of the CDR3 is 14 residues. Germline V gene lookup returns CDR1 SGDLS and CDR2 YYNGEE.